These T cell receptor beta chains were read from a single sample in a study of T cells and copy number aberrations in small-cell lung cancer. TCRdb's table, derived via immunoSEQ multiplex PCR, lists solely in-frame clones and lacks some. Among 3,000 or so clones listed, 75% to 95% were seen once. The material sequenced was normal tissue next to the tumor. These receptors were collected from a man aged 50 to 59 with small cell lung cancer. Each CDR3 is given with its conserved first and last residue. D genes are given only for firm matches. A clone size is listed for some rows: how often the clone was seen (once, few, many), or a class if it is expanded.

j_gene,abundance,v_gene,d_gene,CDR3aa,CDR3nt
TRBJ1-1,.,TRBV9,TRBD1,CASSVAMGGTGGARDTEAFF,TGTGCCAGCAGCGTAGCTATGGGGGGGACAGGGGGCGCGAGGGACACTGAAGCTTTCTTT
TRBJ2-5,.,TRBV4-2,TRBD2,CASSQDSQRVAGTYEQHF,TGTGCCAGCAGCCAAGATTCTCAAAGGGTAGCGGGTACCTACGAGCAGCACTTC
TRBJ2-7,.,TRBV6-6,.,CASSYSGRGDSYEQYF,TGTGCCAGCAGTTACTCTGGCAGGGGGGACTCCTACGAGCAGTACTTC
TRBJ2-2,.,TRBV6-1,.,CASTGEGIDTGELFF,TGTGCCAGCACCGGGGAAGGGATAGACACCGGGGAGCTGTTTTTT
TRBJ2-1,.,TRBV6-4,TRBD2,CASSDGAGGGNEQFF,TGTGCCAGCAGTGACGGAGCGGGAGGGGGCAATGAGCAGTTCTTC
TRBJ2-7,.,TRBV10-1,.,CASSETRGAYEQYF,TGCGCCAGCAGTGAAACACGAGGAGCCTACGAGCAGTACTTC
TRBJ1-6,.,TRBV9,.,CASSVGAGSYNSPLHF,TGTGCCAGCAGCGTAGGTGCGGGATCCTATAATTCACCCCTCCACTTT
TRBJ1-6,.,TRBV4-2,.,CASSQARGSPLHF,TGTGCCAGCAGCCAAGCCAGGGGTTCACCCCTCCACTTT
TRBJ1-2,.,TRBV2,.,CASSESPVYYGYTF,TGTGCCAGCAGTGAGTCGCCCGTCTACTATGGCTACACCTTC
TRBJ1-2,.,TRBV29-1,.,CSVEDIWDGYTF,TGCAGCGTTGAAGATATTTGGGATGGCTACACCTTC
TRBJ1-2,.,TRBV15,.,CATSRDRGNNYGYTF,TGTGCCACCAGCAGAGATAGGGGGAATAACTATGGCTACACCTTC
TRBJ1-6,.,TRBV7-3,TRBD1,CASSPTGGNSPLHF,TGTGCCAGCAGCCCCACAGGGGGAAATTCACCCCTCCACTTT
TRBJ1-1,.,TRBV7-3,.,CASSGQVNTEAFF,TGTGCCAGCTCGGGGCAGGTGAATACTGAAGCTTTCTTT
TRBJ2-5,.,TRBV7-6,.,CASSPRQGLGETQYF,TGTGCCAGCAGCCCACGACAGGGACTAGGAGAGACCCAGTACTTC
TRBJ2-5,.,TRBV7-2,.,CASSPPGETQYF,TGTGCCAGCAGCCCGCCCGGAGAGACCCAGTACTTC
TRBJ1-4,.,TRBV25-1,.,CASSESGPSTNEKLFF,TGTGCCAGCAGTGAATCCGGTCCTTCAACTAATGAAAAACTGTTTTTT
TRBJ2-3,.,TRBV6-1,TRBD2,CASSEVAGRTDTQYF,TGTGCCAGCAGTGAAGTAGCGGGACGCACAGATACGCAGTATTTT
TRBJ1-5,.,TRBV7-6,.,CASSPSQNQPQHF,TGTGCCAGCAGTCCGAGCCAGAATCAGCCCCAGCATTTT
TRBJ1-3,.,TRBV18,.,CASSSTLISGNTIYF,TGTGCCAGCTCATCTACCCTCATCTCTGGAAACACCATATATTTT
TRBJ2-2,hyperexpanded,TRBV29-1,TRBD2,CSVEGEGDGELFF,TGCAGCGTTGAAGGGGAGGGCGACGGGGAGCTGTTTTTT
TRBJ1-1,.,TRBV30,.,CAWKGSEAFF,TGTGCCTGGAAAGGAAGTGAAGCTTTCTTT
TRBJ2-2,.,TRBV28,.,CASSPPGGELFF,TGTGCCAGCAGTCCCCCGGGGGGGGAGCTGTTTTTT
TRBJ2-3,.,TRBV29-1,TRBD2,CSVDLLGSGRPTDTQYF,TGCAGCGTTGATCTATTAGGTAGCGGGAGGCCCACAGATACGCAGTATTTT
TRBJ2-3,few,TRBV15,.,CATSRAASDTQYF,TGTGCCACCAGCAGAGCGGCCTCAGATACGCAGTATTTT
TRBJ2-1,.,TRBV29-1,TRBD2,CSVEGTSGNEQFF,TGCAGCGTTGAAGGGACTAGCGGGAATGAGCAGTTCTTC
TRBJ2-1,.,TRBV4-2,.,CASSLETSGSYNEQFF,TGTGCCAGCAGCCTAGAGACTAGTGGGAGTTACAATGAGCAGTTCTTC
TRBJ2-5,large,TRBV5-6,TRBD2,CASSFYGGAQETQYF,TGTGCCAGCAGTTTTTACGGGGGGGCACAAGAGACCCAGTACTTC
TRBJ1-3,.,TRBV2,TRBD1,CASRATTGSGNTIYF,TGTGCCAGCAGAGCCACGACAGGGTCGGGAAACACCATATATTTT
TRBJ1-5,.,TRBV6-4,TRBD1,CASSDTGGGQPQHF,TGTGCCAGCAGTGACACAGGGGGGGGACAGCCCCAGCATTTT
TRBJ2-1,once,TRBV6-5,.,CASRKDSTGEQFF,TGTGCCAGCAGGAAGGACTCCACGGGGGAGCAGTTCTTC
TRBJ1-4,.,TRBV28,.,CASKGGTNEKLFF,TGTGCCAGCAAAGGTGGAACTAATGAAAAATTGTTTTTT
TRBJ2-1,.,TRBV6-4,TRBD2,CASSDLAGVGDEQFF,TGTGCCAGCAGTGACCTAGCGGGAGTGGGCGATGAGCAGTTCTTC
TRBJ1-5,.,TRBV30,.,CAWSVGHQPQHF,TGTGCCTGGAGTGTAGGGCACCAGCCCCAGCATTTT
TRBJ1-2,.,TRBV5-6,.,CASSSGTSPYTF,TGTGCCAGCAGCTCTGGGACATCCCCCTACACCTTC
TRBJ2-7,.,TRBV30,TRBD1,CAWKTAGTGAYEQYF,TGTGCTTGGAAGACCGCCGGGACAGGGGCCTACGAGCAGTACTTC
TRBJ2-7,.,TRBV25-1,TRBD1,CASSESRTGPHEQYF,TGTGCCAGCAGTGAATCCAGGACAGGGCCGCACGAGCAGTACTTC
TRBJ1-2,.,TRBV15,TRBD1,CATSKGVQGQGASGYTF,TGTGCCACCAGCAAGGGGGTTCAGGGACAGGGGGCGAGCGGCTACACCTTC
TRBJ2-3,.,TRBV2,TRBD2,CASNGGTTDTQYF,TGTGCCAGCAACGGGGGGACGACAGATACGCAGTATTTT
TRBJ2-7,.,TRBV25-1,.,CASSGLTNRDSEQYF,TGTGCCAGCAGTGGCTTAACTAACCGGGACTCCGAGCAGTACTTC
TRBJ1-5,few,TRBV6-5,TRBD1,CASSYTTGSDQPQHF,TGTGCCAGCAGTTATACGACAGGGTCGGATCAGCCCCAGCATTTT
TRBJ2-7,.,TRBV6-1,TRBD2,CASGLAGGSYEQYF,TGTGCCAGCGGACTAGCGGGAGGCTCCTACGAGCAGTACTTC
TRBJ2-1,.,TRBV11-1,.,CASSFQQANEQFF,TGTGCCAGCAGCTTTCAACAGGCCAATGAGCAGTTCTTC
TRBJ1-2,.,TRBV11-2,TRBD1,CASSLTIGQGGITF,TGTGCCAGCAGCTTAACCATAGGACAGGGAGGCATCACCTTC
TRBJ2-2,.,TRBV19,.,CASSIIASDGGELFF,TGTGCCAGTAGTATAATCGCTAGCGATGGCGGGGAGCTGTTTTTT
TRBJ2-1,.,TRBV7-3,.,CASSLLGSSYNEQFF,TGTGCCAGCAGCTTATTGGGGAGCTCCTACAATGAGCAGTTCTTC
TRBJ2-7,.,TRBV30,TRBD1,CAWSVGTGGTYEQYF,TGTGCCTGGAGTGTAGGGACAGGGGGAACCTACGAGCAGTACTTC
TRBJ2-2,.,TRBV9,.,CASSVGATGVRTGELFF,TGTGCCAGCAGCGTAGGGGCAACGGGAGTAAGGACCGGGGAGCTGTTTTTT
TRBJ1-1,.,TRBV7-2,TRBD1,CASSFNRGNTEAFF,TGTGCCAGCAGCTTTAACAGGGGAAACACTGAAGCTTTCTTT
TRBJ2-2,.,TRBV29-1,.,CSVDGMNTGELFF,TGCAGCGTGGACGGAATGAACACCGGGGAGCTGTTTTTT
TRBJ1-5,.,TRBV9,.,CASSHTGSNQPQHF,TGTGCCAGCAGCCACACAGGGAGCAATCAGCCCCAGCATTTT